The 23 T cell receptor beta chains presented below share a single source sample, sequenced in a study of CD8+ T cells in alopecia areata. This sample's treatment: oral pan-JAK inhibitor, 5-10 mg twice daily. In each case, RNA was isolated and then reverse transcribed into cDNA as the sequencing template. Sequencing used immunoSEQ multiplex PCR; TCRdb keeps in-frame clones, though not all of them. The sample comprises about 210,000 clones, more than 55% of which are singletons, and 1% to 1.5% rests with the top ten. The specimen comprised CD4+ T cells sorted from blood, sampled at week 44, from a patient treated with tofacitinib. The receptors derive from a human donor with alopecia areata.

The CDR3 coding sequence is TGCGCCAGCAGTCTCCGACAGGGGAATGAAGCTTTCTTT. Translating it yields CASSLRQGNEAFF. V usage is TRBV5-1 and J usage is TRBJ1-1, with 8 bases that match TRBD1. This CDR3 has 13 residues. In germline, CDR1 is SGHRS, CDR2 YFSETQ. V gave up 5 bases and J gave up 7 bases; unmatched junction bases: 7.

The chain couples TRBV7-2 to TRBJ1-2; 10 nucleotides agree with TRBD1. After removal of 3 bases from V and 5 bases from J, the junction contained 3 bases not matched to a gene. This CDR3 spans 14 amino acids. CDR1 is SGHTA, CDR2 FQGNSA, per germline. This chain's CDR3 is CASSLDRGKYGYTF. The CDR3 nucleotides are TGTGCCAGCAGCTTGGACAGGGGGAAGTATGGCTACACCTTC.

The J gene is TRBJ1-2, the V gene TRBV20-1, with 8 bases aligning to TRBD1. Germline CDR1 and CDR2: DFQATT and SNEGSKA (reference sequence). Trimming at V came to 3 bases and at J to 8 bases, leaving 2 bases not matched to a gene. This CDR3 spans 11 amino acids. In DNA form, the CDR3 reads TGCAGTGCTAGGACAGGGGAGGGCTACACCTTC. Encoded protein: CSARTGEGYTF.

This clone was recorded once. The chain joins TRBV18 to TRBJ2-5; D uncertain. Germline V gene lookup returns CDR1 KGHSH and CDR2 LQKENI. There are 13 residues in the CDR3. Deletions cut 4 bases from V and 2 bases from J, with 8 bases between. Here the CDR3 DNA reads TGTGCCAGCTCACGGTACAGTCAAGAGACCCAGTACTTC. Protein product: CASSRYSQETQYF.

The J gene is TRBJ2-3, the V gene TRBV2; D gene ambiguous. The CDR3 totals 15 residues. CDR1 is SNHLY, CDR2 FYNNEI, per germline. The V end lost 1 base, the J end lost 1 base, and 9 bases lay between the germline ends. The CDR3 DNA is TGTGCCAGCAGTGAAGTAGGGCTGGGCACAGATACGCAGTATTTT. Translated, it gives CASSEVGLGTDTQYF.

This clone was found once. V usage is TRBV4-3 and J usage is TRBJ2-7; 8 bases agree with TRBD1. V trimming: 0 bases; J trimming: 4 bases; junction bases outside the gene matches: 2. Germline CDR1 and CDR2: LGHNA and YSLEER. CDR3 length: 14 residues. CDR3 region: CASSQDRGPYEQYF. The CDR3 nucleotides are TGCGCCAGCAGCCAAGACAGGGGGCCTTACGAGCAGTACTTC.

V gene TRBV5-1 combines with J gene TRBJ2-7; D remains unclear. Trimming cost V 10 bases and J 0 bases, with 14 bases left between them. Germline V gives CDR1 SGHRS, CDR2 YFSETQ. The CDR3 totals 13 residues. The CDR3 sequence: CASSPVPSYEQYF. The CDR3 DNA is TGCGCCTCCTCACCGGTCCCCTCCTACGAGCAGTACTTC.

This clone was counted between two and nine times. The genes are TRBV29-1 and TRBJ2-7, with TRBD1 as a possible D gene (7 bases). Trimming pared 1 base from V and 2 bases from J, leaving 18 bases between. CDR3 size: 16 residues. CDR1 SQVTM and CDR2 ANQGSEA come from the germline V gene. The CDR3 bases are TGCAGCGTTGAAGCCCGGCGGCGGGACAGCCCCTACGAGCAGTACTTC. Its translation is CSVEARRRDSPYEQYF.

This rearrangement joins TRBV11-3 to TRBJ2-1; 9 nucleotides align to TRBD2. There are 16 residues in the CDR3. Germline CDR1 and CDR2: SGHNT and YENEEA. Trimming at V came to 4 bases and at J to 0 bases, leaving 4 bases not matched to a gene. Written as DNA, the CDR3 is TGTGCCAGCAGCTCCGTAGCGGGGGACTCCTACAATGAGCAGTTCTTC. Its translation is CASSSVAGDSYNEQFF. The complete variable domain, with remaining parts taken from reference TRBV11-3 and TRBJ2-1, reads EAGVVQSPRYKIIEKKQPVAFWCNPISGHNTLYWYLQNLGQGPELLIRYENEEAVDDSQLPKDRFSAERLKGVDSTLKIQPAELGDSAVYLCASSSVAGDSYNEQFFGPGTRLTVL.

This chain uses TRBV29-1 with TRBJ1-5, with 7 nucleotides matching TRBD1. V lost 0 bases, J lost 3 bases, and 14 bases stayed unmatched. CDR3 length equals 18 residues. CDR1 is SQVTM, CDR2 ANQGSEA, per germline. The chain's CDR3 is CSVEDRDRDRPINQPQHF. The CDR3 region has the DNA TGCAGCGTTGAAGATCGTGACAGGGACCGCCCCATCAATCAGCCCCAGCATTTT.

The rearrangement joins TRBV18 to TRBJ1-1; D call uncertain. The CDR3 is 14 amino acids. Trimming pared 2 bases from V and 5 bases from J, leaving 12 bases between. From germline, CDR1 is KGHSH and CDR2 LQKENI. This CDR3 reads CASSPREGNTEAFF. The CDR3 nucleotides are TGTGCCAGCTCACCAAGGGAAGGGAATACTGAAGCTTTCTTT.

In this sample, this clone turned up once. The chain employs TRBV18 and TRBJ2-7; 11 nucleotides agree with TRBD2. This CDR3 has 14 amino acids. In germline, CDR1 is KGHSH, CDR2 LQKENI. V lost 3 bases to trimming and J lost 5 bases; unmatched junction nucleotides: 3. The CDR3 sequence: CASSPVAGGHEQYF. In DNA, the CDR3 is TGTGCCAGCTCACCCGTAGCGGGGGGGCACGAGCAGTACTTC.

This chain joins TRBV4-3 and TRBJ1-1; 8 nucleotides line up with TRBD1. The CDR3 sequence is 15 residues long. From germline, CDR1 is LGHNA and CDR2 YSLEER. Trimming took 0 bases from V and 10 from J; bases not matched to a gene: 10. CDR3 sequence reads: CASSQDSQGAVGAFF. DNA of the CDR3: TGCGCCAGCAGCCAAGATTCGCAGGGGGCAGTAGGAGCTTTCTTT.

J is TRBJ2-2 and V is TRBV5-6; D is unresolved. The CDR3 is 17 amino acids. The V end lost 0 bases, the J end lost 1 base, and 13 bases lay between the germline ends. Germline CDR1 and CDR2: SGHDT and YYEEEE. The CDR3 is CASSLGRPNRNTGELFF. Written as DNA, the CDR3 is TGTGCCAGCAGCTTGGGGAGACCCAATCGGAACACCGGGGAGCTGTTTTTT.

CDR3 region: CSQTPRCIIRDYEQYF. The CDR3 DNA reads as TGCAGCCAGACCCCACGATGTATTATACGGGACTACGAGCAGTACTTC. J is TRBJ2-7 and V is TRBV29-1; D is possibly TRBD2 (5 bases). The V gene lost 8 bases and the J gene lost 3 bases, with 26 bases spanning the gap. The CDR3 is made up of 16 amino acids. Germline V gives CDR1 SQVTM, CDR2 ANQGSEA.

The chain carries TRBV7-2 and TRBJ2-7; 11 nucleotides agree with TRBD2. The germline gives CDR1 SGHTA, CDR2 FQGNSA. The CDR3 extends over 16 amino acids. J gave up 7 bases and V 2 bases, and 10 bases lay outside the gene matches. The CDR3 coding sequence is TGTGCCAGCAGCTTAAAGGGGACTAGCGGTTTGATAGAGCAGTACTTC. Protein: CASSLKGTSGLIEQYF.

This clone was counted between two and nine times. The gene calls are TRBV29-1 and TRBJ2-2; either TRBD1 or TRBD2 may fit D (5 bases each). Looked up from germline, CDR1 is SQVTM and CDR2 is ANQGSEA. Trimming pared 4 bases from V and 7 bases from J, leaving 19 bases between. The CDR3 extends over 15 amino acids. Here the CDR3 reads CSVGFVGTSNGELFF. The CDR3 coding sequence is TGCAGCGTTGGGTTCGTGGGGACCTCGAACGGGGAGCTGTTTTTT.

As to this clone: In the same sample, other DNA sequences code for this CDR3. Written as DNA, the CDR3 is TGTGCCAGCAGCTCCCGGACAGGGGAGCTGTTTTTT. Its protein product is CASSSRTGELFF. The genes are TRBV7-2 and TRBJ2-2; D is perhaps TRBD1 (5 bases). The V end lost 4 bases, the J end lost 8 bases, and 8 bases lay between the germline ends. The CDR3 has 12 residues. Germline values: CDR1 SGHTA, CDR2 FQGNSA.

The chain employs TRBV10-3 and TRBJ2-5, with D hard to call. The CDR3 length is 15 residues. Trimming shortened V by 0 bases and J by 2 bases, and 10 bases separated the two germline ends. Looked up from germline, CDR1 is ENHRY and CDR2 is SYGVKD. The CDR3 is CAISESLGRQETQYF. The DNA of the CDR3 is TGTGCCATCAGTGAGTCGTTGGGTCGGCAAGAGACCCAGTACTTC.

This chain links TRBV6-5 with TRBJ2-7; a possible D gene is TRBD2 (6 bases). This CDR3 has 16 amino acids. V was cut by 3 bases and J by 9 bases, with 24 bases left in between. Germline assignment: CDR1 MNHEY and CDR2 SVGAGI. CDR3 bases: TGTGCCAGCAGTTATTCGGTCGGAGGGGACGATGTCGGGCAGTACTTC. Amino acid sequence: CASSYSVGGDDVGQYF.

This clone was found once. The V gene is TRBV7-3, the J gene TRBJ2-2, with TRBD1 matching 8 bases. CDR3 length: 15 residues. From germline, CDR1 is SGHTA and CDR2 FQGTGA. The J segment lost 3 bases and the V segment lost 5 bases, leaving 5 bases of the junction unmatched. As DNA, the CDR3 is TGTGCCAGCAGCCGGACAGGGACGGACACCGGGGAGCTGTTTTTT. This translates into CASSRTGTDTGELFF.

This clone was seen only once. The chain employs TRBV29-1 and TRBJ1-3; D is undetermined. V lost 1 base, J lost 2 bases, and 6 bases lay in between. Germline values: CDR1 SQVTM, CDR2 ANQGSEA. CDR3 size: 13 residues. CDR3 residues: CSVEGRTGNTIYF. The CDR3 DNA is TGCAGCGTTGAAGGGAGGACTGGAAACACCATATATTTT.

The chain is built from TRBV7-8 and TRBJ2-7; 8 bases are shared with TRBD2. There are 16 residues in the CDR3. Germline-derived CDR1 and CDR2 are SGHVS and FQNEAQ. Trimming cost V 2 bases and J 0 bases; bases outside gene matches: 6. DNA of the CDR3: TGTGCCAGCAGCTTATCCTCGGGGGGGCCCTCCTACGAGCAGTACTTC. It is translated as CASSLSSGGPSYEQYF.